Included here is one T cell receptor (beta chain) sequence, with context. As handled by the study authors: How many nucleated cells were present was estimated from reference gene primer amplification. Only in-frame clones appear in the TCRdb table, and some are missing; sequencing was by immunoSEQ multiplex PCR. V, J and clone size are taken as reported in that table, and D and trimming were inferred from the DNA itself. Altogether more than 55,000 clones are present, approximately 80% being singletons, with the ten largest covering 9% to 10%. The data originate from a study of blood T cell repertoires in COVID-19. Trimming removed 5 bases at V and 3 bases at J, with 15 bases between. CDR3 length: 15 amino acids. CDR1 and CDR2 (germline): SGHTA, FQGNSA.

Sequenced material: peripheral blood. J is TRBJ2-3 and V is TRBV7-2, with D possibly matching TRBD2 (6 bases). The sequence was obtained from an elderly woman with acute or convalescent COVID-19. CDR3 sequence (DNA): TGTGCCAGCAGCCAAAGCGGGTTGGAGACAGATACGCAGTATTTT. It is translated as CASSQSGLETDTQYF.